The T cell receptor (beta chain) under discussion was sequenced for a study of blood T cell repertoires in COVID-19. Study background: T cells, B-cell-depleted T cells, or PBMCs provided the cDNA or gDNA that served as material.

It was during active infection that Seattle patients were enrolled and then longitudinally followed. The V gene lost 4 bases and the J gene lost 4 bases, with 11 bases spanning the gap. The V gene's germline CDR1 is MNHEY and CDR2 SVGEGT. The CDR3 is 13 residues long. Original methodology: Amplifying reference gene primers gave estimates of nucleated cell counts. TCRdb's table, derived via immunoSEQ multiplex PCR, lists solely in-frame clones and lacks some. The D gene and trimming were derived from the DNA, and the V and J assignments and clone size from that table. This repertoire shows around 480,000 clones, 70% to 90% found once; its top ten account for roughly 12%. Only a few counts were recorded for this clone.

The chain is built from TRBV6-2 or TRBV6-3 and TRBJ2-7; no definite D call. What was sequenced was peripheral blood. This TCR was sampled from a woman in her forties or fifties with COVID-19, enrolled during active disease. The CDR3 region is CASSFNDGYEQYF. The CDR3 DNA is TGTGCCAGCAGTTTTAACGACGGGTACGAGCAGTACTTC.